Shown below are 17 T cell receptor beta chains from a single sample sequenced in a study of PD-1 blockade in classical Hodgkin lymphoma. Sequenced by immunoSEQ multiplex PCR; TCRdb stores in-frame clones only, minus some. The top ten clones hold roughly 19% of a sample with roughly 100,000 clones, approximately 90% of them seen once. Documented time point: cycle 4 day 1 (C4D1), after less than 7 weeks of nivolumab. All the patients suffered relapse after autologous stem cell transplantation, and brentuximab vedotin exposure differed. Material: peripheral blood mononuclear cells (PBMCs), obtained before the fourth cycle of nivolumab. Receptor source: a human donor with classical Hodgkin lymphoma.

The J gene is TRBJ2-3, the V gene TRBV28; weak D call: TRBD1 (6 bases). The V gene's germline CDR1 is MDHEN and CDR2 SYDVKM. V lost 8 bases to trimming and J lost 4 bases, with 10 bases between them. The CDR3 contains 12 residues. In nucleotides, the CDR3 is TGTGCCAGCCAGGGGTGGTCAGATACGCAGTATTTT. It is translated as CASQGWSDTQYF.

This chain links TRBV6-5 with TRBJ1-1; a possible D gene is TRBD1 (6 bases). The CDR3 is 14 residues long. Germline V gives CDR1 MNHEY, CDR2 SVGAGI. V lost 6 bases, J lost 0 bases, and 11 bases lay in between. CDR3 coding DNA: TGTGCCAGCAGGCAAACAGGGATGAACACTGAAGCTTTCTTT. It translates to CASRQTGMNTEAFF.

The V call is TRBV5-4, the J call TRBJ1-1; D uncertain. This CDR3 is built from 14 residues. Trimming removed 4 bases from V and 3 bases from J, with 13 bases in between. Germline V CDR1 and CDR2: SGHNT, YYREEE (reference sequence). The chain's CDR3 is CASSPRRRDTEAFF. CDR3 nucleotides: TGTGCCAGCAGCCCGCGAAGGAGGGACACTGAAGCTTTCTTT.

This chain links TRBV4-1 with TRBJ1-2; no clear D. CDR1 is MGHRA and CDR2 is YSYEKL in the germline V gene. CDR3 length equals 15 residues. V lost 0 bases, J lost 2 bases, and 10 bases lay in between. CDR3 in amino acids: CASSQEVVRNYGYTF. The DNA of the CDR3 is TGCGCCAGCAGCCAAGAGGTGGTCAGAAACTATGGCTACACCTTC.

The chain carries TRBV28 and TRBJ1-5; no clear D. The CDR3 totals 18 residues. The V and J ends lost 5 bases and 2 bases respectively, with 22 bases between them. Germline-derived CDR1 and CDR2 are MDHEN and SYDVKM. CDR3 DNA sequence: TGTGCCAGCAGTCCAATAGGGTCCCTGGATCCCGGCAATCAGCCCCAGCATTTT. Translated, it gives CASSPIGSLDPGNQPQHF.

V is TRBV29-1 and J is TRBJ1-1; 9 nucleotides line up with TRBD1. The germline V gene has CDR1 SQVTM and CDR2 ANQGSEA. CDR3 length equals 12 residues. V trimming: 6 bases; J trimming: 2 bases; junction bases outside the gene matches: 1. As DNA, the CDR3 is TGCAGCGTGGACAGGGGTAACACTGAAGCTTTCTTT. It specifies CSVDRGNTEAFF.

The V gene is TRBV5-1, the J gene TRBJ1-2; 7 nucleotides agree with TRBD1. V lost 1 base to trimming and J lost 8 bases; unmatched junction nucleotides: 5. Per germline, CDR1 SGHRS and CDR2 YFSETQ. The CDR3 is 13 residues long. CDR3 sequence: CASSLSEGAGYTF. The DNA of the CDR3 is TGCGCCAGCAGCTTGTCCGAGGGGGCCGGCTACACCTTC.

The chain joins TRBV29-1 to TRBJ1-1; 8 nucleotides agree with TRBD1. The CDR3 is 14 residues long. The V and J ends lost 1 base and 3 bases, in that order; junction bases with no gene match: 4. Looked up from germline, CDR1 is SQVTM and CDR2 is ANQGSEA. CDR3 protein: CSVEVDRVYTEAFF. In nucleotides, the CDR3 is TGCAGCGTTGAAGTGGACAGGGTATACACTGAAGCTTTCTTT.

CDR3 coding DNA: TGTGCCAGCAGCTTAGCCCCGACAGAGGGCTACACCTTC. The encoded protein is CASSLAPTEGYTF. The genes are TRBV7-8 and TRBJ1-2; possibly TRBD1 for D (5 bases). CDR1 is SGHVS, CDR2 FQNEAQ, per germline. The V gene lost 0 bases and the J gene lost 8 bases, with 10 bases spanning the gap. This CDR3 has 13 amino acids.

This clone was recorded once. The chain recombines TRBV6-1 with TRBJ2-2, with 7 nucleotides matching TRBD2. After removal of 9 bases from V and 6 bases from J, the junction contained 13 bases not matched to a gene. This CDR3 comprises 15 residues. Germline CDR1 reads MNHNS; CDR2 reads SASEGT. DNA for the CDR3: TGTGCCAGTCTATCGGGACTATTTGTTCCCGGGGAGCTGTTTTTT. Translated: CASLSGLFVPGELFF.

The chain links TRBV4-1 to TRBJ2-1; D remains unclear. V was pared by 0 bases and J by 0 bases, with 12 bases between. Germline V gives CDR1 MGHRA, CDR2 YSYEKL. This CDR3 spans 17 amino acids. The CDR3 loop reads CASSQDRVPGSYNEQFF. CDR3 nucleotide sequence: TGCGCCAGCAGCCAAGATCGGGTGCCCGGCTCCTACAATGAGCAGTTCTTC.

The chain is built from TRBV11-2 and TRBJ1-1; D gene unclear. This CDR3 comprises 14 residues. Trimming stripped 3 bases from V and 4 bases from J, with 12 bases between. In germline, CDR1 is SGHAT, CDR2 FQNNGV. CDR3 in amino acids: CASSLDRGSTEAFF. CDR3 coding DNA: TGTGCCAGCAGCTTGGACCGTGGTAGCACTGAAGCTTTCTTT.

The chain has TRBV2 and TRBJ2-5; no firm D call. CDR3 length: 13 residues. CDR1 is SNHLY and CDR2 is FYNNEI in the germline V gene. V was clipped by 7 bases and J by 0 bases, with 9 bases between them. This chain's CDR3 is CASTFDNQETQYF. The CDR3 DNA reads TGTGCCAGCACATTTGACAACCAAGAGACCCAGTACTTC.

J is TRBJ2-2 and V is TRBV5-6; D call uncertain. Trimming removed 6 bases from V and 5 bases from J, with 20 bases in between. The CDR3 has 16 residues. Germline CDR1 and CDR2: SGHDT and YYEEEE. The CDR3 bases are TGTGCCAGCAACCTGAGGCCCCGGCGTGGGACCGGGGAGCTGTTTTTT. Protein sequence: CASNLRPRRGTGELFF.

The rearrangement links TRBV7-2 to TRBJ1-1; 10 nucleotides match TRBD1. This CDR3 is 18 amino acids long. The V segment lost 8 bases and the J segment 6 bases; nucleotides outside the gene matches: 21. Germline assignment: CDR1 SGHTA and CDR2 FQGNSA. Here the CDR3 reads CASLRGTGAGQEGSEAFF. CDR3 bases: TGTGCCAGCCTTAGGGGGACAGGGGCGGGGCAGGAGGGCTCTGAAGCTTTCTTT. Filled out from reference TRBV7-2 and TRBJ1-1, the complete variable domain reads GAGVSQSPSNKVTEKGKDVELRCDPISGHTALYWYRQSLGQGLEFLIYFQGNSAPDKSGLPSDRFSAERTGGSVSTLTIQRTQQEDSAVYLCASLRGTGAGQEGSEAFFGQGTRLTVV.

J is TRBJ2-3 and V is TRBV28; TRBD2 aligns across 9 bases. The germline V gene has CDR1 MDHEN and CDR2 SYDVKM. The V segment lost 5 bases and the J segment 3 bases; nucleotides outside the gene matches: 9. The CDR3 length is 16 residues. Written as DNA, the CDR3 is TGTGCCAGCAGTAATCTCCGTAGCGGGAGAACAGATACGCAGTATTTT. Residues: CASSNLRSGRTDTQYF.

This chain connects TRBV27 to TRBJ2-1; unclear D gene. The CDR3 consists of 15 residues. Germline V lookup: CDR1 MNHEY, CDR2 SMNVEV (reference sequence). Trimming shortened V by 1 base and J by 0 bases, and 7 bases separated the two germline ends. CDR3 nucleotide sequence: TGTGCCAGCAGTTTATTACAGAGCTCCTACAATGAGCAGTTCTTC. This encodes CASSLLQSSYNEQFF.